The clone carrying this T cell receptor (beta chain) was counted only a few times. The target antigen is unknown. The data stem from a study of T cell repertoires in cytomegalovirus infection. TCRdb re-derived calls from the reads in MiXCR, one entry per CDR3 protein. Seen here are about a million distinct CDR3 sequences, around 30% observed once, and the top ten hold over 12%. CDR3 length: 15 amino acids. V was clipped by 2 bases and J by 1 base, with 8 bases between them. Germline loops: CDR1 SEHNR, CDR2 FQNEAQ (reference sequence). The chain combines TRBV7-9 with TRBJ2-2, with D tentatively TRBD1 (5 bases). Sequenced here: cultured CD8+ T cells from PBMCs, sampled from culture after CMV antigen stimulation. This sequence was found in a human donor in good health (CMV status not recorded). Some clones in this sample may be carry-over from other donors' samples. The CDR3 coding sequence is TGTGCCAGCAGCTTACCCGACAGGAACACCGGGGAGCTGTTTTTT. It encodes CASSLPDRNTGELFF.